The following is a T cell receptor beta chain sequence with its context. The antigen is not known. This entry comes from a study of graft-versus-host responses after intestinal transplantation. Overall study context: The whole recipient group had anti-thymocyte globulin induction followed by tacrolimus and steroids for around 3 years.

Study-wide findings and caveats: The authors found GvH clones in recipient marrow, some appearing first in ileum or blood.

Measured with immunoSEQ multiplex PCR; TCRdb has only the in-frame clones, and not every one. The table lists roughly 100,000 clones, 87% of them singletons. V lost 1 base, J lost 13 bases, and 21 bases lay in between. The CDR3 consists of 15 residues. Germline V gives CDR1 SGHRS, CDR2 YFSETQ. V and J are TRBV5-1 and TRBJ2-1; D unclear. This specimen was unstimulated CD4+ T cells sorted from spleen or lymph node cells, taken before intestinal transplant. The source of this sequence is a human donor who received an intestinal transplant. DNA for the CDR3: TGCGCCAGCAGCTTGAGGGCACCTGGTGACAATGGTCAGTTCTTC. Residues: CASSLRAPGDNGQFF.